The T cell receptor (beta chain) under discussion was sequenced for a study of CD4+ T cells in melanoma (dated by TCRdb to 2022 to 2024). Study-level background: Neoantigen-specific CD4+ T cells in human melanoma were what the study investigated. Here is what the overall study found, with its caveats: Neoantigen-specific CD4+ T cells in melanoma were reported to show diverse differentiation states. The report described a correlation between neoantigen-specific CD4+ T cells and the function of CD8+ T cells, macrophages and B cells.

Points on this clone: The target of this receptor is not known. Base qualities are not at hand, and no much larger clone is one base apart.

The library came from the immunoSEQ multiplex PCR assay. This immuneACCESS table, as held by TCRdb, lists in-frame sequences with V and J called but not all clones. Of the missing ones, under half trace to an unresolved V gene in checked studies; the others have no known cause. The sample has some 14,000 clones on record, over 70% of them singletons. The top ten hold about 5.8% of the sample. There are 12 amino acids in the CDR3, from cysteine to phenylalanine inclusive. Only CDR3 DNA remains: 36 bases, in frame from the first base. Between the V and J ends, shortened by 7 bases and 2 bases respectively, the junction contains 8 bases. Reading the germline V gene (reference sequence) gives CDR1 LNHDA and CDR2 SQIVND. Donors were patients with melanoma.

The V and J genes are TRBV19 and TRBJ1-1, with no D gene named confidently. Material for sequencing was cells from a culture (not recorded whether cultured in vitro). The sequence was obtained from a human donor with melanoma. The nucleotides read TGTGCCAGTAAACGGTCCAACACTGAAGCTTTCTTT. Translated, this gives CASKRSNTEAFF.